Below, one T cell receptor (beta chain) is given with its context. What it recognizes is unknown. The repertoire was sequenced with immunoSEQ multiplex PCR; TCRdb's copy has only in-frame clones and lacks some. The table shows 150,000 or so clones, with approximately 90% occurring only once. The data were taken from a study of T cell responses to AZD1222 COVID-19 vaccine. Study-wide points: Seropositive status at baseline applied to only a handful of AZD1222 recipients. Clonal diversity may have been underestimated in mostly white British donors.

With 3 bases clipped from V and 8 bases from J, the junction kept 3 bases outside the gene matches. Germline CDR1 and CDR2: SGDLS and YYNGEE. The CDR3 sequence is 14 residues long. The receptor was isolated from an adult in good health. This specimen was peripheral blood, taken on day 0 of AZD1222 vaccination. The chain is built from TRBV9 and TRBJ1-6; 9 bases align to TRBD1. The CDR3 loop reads CASSGTGVYSPLHF. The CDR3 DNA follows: TGTGCCAGCAGCGGGACAGGGGTCTATTCACCCCTCCACTTT. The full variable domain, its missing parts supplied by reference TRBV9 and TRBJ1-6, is DSGVTQTPKHLITATGQRVTLRCSPRSGDLSVYWYQQSLDQGLQFLIQYYNGEERAKGNILERFSAQQFPDLHSELNLSSLELGDSALYFCASSGTGVYSPLHFGNGTRLTVT.